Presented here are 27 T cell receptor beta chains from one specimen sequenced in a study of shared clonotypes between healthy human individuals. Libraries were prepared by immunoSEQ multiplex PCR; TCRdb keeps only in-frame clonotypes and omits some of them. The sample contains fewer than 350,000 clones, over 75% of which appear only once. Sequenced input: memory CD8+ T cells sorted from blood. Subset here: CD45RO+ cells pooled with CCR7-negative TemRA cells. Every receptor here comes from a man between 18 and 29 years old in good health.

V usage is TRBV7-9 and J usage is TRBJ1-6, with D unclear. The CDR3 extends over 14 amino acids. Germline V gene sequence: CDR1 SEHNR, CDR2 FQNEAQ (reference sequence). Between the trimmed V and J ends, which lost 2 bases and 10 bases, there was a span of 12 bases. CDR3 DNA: TGTGCCAGCAGCTTACTAGATATAAAATCACCCCTCCACTTT. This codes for CASSLLDIKSPLHF.

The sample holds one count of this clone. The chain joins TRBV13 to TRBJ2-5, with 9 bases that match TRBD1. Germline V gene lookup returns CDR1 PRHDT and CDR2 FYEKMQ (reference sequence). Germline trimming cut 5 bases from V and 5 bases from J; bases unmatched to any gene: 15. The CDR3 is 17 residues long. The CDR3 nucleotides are TGTGCCAGCAGCGGATCTGAACAAGGGACAGGGTTGGAGACCCAGTACTTC. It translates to CASSGSEQGTGLETQYF.

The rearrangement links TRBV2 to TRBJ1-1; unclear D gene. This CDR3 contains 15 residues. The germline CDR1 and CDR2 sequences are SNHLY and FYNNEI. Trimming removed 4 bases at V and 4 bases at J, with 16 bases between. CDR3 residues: CASSGMGLKRTEAFF. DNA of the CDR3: TGTGCCAGCAGTGGCATGGGTCTCAAACGCACTGAAGCTTTCTTT.

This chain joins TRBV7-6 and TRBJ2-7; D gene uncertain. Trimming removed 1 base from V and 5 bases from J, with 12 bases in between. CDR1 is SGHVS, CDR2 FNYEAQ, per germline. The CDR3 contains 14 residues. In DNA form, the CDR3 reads TGTGCCAGCAGCTTAGTATGGGATCCCCACGAGCAGTACTTC. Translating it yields CASSLVWDPHEQYF.

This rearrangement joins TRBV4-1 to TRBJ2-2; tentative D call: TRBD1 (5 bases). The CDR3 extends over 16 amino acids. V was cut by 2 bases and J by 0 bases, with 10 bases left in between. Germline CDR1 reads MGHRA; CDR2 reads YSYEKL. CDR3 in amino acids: CASSQQRGPNTGELFF. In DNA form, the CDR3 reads TGCGCCAGCAGCCAACAAAGGGGCCCGAACACCGGGGAGCTGTTTTTT.

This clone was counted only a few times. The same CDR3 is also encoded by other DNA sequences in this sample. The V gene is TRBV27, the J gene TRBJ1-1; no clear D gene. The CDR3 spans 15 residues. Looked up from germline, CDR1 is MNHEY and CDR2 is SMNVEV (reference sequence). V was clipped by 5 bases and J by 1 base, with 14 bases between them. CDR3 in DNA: TGTGCCAGCAGTCTAGGGCCCCCGAGGAACACTGAAGCTTTCTTT. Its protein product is CASSLGPPRNTEAFF.

The CDR3 is CASSLFVDQPQHF. CDR3 coding DNA: TGTGCCAGCAGCTTATTTGTTGACCAGCCCCAGCATTTT. This rearrangement joins TRBV11-2 to TRBJ1-5; unclear D gene. The length of the CDR3 is 13 residues. Trimming removed 2 bases at V and 7 bases at J, with 9 bases between. Germline V lookup: CDR1 SGHAT, CDR2 FQNNGV.

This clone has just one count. The CDR3 bases are TGTGCCAGCAGCGTAGAGTCAGGGGGCTTATATGGCTACACCTTC. This gives the protein CASSVESGGLYGYTF. The chain couples TRBV9 to TRBJ1-2, with TRBD1 matching over 8 bases. The germline V gene encodes CDR1 SGDLS and CDR2 YYNGEE. Losses at the gene ends were 0 bases for V and 5 bases for J; bases not matched to a gene: 6. The CDR3 loop spans 15 amino acids.

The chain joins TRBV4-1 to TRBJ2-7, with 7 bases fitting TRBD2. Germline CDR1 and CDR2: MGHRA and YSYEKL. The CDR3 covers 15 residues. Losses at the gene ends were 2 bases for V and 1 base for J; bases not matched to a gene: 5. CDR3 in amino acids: CASSQTWGGSYEQYF. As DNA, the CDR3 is TGCGCCAGCAGCCAAACTTGGGGGGGTTCCTACGAGCAGTACTTC.

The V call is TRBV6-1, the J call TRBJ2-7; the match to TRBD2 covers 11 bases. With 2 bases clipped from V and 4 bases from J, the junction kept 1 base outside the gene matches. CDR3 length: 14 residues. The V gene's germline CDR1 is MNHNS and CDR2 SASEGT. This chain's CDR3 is CASSERTSGYEQYF. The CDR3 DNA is TGTGCCAGCAGTGAAAGGACTAGCGGGTACGAGCAGTACTTC.

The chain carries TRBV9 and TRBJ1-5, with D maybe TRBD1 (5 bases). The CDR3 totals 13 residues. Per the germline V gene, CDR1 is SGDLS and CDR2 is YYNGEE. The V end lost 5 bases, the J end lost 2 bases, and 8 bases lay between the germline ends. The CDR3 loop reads CASSTGGNQPQHF. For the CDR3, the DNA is TGTGCCAGCAGTACGGGGGGCAATCAGCCCCAGCATTTT.

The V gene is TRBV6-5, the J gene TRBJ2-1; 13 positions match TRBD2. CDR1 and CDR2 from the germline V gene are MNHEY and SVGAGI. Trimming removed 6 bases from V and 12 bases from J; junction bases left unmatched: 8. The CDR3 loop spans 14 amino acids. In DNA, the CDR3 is TGTGCCAGCAGCCCGGGACTAGCGGGACTAGGGCAGTTCTTC. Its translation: CASSPGLAGLGQFF.

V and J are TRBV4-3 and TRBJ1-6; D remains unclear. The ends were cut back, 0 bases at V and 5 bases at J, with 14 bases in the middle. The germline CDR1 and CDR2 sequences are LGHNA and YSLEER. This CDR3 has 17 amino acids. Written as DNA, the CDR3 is TGCGCCAGCAGCCAAGATGAGTTCCCCAACGATAATTCACCCCTCCACTTT. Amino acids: CASSQDEFPNDNSPLHF.

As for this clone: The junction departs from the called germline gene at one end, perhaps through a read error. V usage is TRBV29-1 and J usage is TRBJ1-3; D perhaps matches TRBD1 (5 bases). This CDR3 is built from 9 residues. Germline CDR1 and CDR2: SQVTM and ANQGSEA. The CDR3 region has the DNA TGCAGCGTTGAGCCGGGACCGAACTTT. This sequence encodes CSVEPGPNF. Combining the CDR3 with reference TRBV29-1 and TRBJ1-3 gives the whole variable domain SAVISQKPSRDICQRGTSLTIQCQVDSQVTMMFWYRQQPGQSLTLIATANQGSEATYESGFVIDKFPISRPNLTFSTLTVSNMSPEDSSIYLCSVEPGPNFGEGSWLTVV.

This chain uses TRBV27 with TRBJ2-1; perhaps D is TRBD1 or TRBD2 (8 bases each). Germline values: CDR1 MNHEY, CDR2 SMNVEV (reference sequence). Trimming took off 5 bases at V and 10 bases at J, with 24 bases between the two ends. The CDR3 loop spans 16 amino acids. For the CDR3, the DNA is TGTGCCAGCAGTCCCAAAGGGGTAGCGGGGACAGGCGAGCAGTTCTTC. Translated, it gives CASSPKGVAGTGEQFF.

CDR3 sequence: CASSQGTGVSSAAFF. The CDR3 nucleotides are TGCGCCAGCAGCCAGGGCACAGGGGTGTCATCCGCAGCTTTCTTT. The rearrangement joins TRBV4-3 to TRBJ1-1; 7 positions match TRBD1. Germline loops: CDR1 LGHNA, CDR2 YSLEER. The V segment lost 3 bases and the J segment 10 bases; nucleotides outside the gene matches: 14. The CDR3 spans 15 residues.

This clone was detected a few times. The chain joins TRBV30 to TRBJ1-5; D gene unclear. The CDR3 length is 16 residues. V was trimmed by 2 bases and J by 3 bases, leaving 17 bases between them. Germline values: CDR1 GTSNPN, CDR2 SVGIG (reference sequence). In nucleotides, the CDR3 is TGTGCCTGGAGTACGAAGGTGGGCCGGTCCAATCAGCCCCAGCATTTT. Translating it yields CAWSTKVGRSNQPQHF.

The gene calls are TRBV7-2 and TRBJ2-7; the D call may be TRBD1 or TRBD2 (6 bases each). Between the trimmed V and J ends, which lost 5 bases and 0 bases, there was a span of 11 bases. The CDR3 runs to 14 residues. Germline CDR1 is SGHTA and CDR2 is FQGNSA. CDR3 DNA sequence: TGTGCCAGCAGCCCCGGGGGCTCCTCCTACGAGCAGTACTTC. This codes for CASSPGGSSYEQYF.

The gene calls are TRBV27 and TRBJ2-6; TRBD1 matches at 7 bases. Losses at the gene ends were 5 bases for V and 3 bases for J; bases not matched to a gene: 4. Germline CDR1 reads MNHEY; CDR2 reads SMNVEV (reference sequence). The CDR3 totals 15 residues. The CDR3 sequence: CASSQTGSGANVLTF. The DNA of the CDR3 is TGTGCCAGCAGTCAGACAGGGAGTGGGGCCAACGTCCTGACTTTC.

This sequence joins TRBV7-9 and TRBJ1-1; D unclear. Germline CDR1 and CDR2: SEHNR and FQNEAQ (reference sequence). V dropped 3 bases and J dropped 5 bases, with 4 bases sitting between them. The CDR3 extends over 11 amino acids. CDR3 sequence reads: CASSFSTEAFF. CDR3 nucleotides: TGTGCCAGCAGCTTCAGTACTGAAGCTTTCTTT.

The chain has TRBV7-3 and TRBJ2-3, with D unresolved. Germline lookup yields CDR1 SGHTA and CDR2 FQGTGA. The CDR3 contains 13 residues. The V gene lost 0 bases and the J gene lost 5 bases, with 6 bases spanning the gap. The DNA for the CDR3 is TGTGCCAGCAGCTTAACATTGGGAGATACGCAGTATTTT. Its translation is CASSLTLGDTQYF.

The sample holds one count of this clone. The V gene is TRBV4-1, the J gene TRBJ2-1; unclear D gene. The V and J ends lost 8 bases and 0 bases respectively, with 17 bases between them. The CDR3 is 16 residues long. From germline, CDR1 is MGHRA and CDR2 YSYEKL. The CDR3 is CASSLGWAPSYNEQFF. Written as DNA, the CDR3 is TGCGCCAGCTCTCTGGGGTGGGCCCCCTCCTACAATGAGCAGTTCTTC.

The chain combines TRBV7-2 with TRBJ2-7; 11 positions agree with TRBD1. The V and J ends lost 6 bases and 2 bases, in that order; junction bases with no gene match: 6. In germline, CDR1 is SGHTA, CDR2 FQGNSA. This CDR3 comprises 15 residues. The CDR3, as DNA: TGTGCCAGCAGAAGACCGGGACAGGGGGCCTACGAGCAGTACTTC. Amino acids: CASRRPGQGAYEQYF.

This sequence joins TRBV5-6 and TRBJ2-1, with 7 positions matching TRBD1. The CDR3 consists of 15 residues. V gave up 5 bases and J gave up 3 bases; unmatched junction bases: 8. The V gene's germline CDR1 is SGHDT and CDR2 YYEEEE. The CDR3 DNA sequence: TGTGCCAGCAGAGCCCGGGACAGAGTCTACAATGAGCAGTTCTTC. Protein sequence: CASRARDRVYNEQFF.

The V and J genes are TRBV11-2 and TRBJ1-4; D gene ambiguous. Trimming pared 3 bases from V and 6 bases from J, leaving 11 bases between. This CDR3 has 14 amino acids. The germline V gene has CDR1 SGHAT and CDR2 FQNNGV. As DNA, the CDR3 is TGTGCCAGCAGCTTGGTCGCAGGCGATGAAAAACTGTTTTTT. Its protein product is CASSLVAGDEKLFF.

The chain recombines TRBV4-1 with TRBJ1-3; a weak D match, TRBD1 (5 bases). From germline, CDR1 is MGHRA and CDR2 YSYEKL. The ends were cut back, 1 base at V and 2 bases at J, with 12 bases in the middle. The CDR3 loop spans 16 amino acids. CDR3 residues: CASSQVRGGPGNTIYF. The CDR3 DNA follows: TGCGCCAGCAGCCAAGTAAGGGGAGGGCCTGGAAACACCATATATTTT.

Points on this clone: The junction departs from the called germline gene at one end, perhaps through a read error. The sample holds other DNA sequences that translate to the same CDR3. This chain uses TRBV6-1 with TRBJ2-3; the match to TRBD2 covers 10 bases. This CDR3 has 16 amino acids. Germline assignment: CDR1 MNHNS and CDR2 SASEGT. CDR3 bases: TGTGCCAGCAGTGAACTGCCCAGCGGGGGGGCAGATACACAGTATTTT. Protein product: CASSELPSGGADTQYF.